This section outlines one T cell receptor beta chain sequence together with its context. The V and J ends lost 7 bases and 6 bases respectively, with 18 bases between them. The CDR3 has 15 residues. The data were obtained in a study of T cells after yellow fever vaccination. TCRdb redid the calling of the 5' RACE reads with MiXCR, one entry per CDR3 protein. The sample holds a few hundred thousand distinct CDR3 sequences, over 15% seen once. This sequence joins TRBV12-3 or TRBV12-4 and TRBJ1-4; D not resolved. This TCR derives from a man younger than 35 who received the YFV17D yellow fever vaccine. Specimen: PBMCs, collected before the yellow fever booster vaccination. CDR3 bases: TGTGCCAGCACCCCCGGAGGCTCGCTGGATGAAAAACTGTTTTTT. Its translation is CASTPGGSLDEKLFF.